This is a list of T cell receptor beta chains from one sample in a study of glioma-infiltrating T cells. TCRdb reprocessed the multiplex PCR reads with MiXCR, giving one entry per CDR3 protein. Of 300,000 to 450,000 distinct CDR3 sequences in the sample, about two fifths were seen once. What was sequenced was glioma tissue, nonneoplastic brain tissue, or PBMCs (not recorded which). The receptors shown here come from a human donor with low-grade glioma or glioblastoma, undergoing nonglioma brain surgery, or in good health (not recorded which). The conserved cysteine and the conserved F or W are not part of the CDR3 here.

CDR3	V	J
ASSRDSLYYGYT	TRBV28	TRBJ1-2
ASSSQQHGTSNTGELF	TRBV5-1	TRBJ2-2
ASSQDRAVNEQF	TRBV4-2	TRBJ2-1
ASSLETSGRIEQF	TRBV7-3	TRBJ2-1
ATSRDPGLLSTDTQY	TRBV15	TRBJ2-3
ASSEVQGSYNEQF	TRBV7-9	TRBJ2-1
ASRSLRDNSNQPQH	TRBV28	TRBJ1-5
ASSLGGNYGYT	TRBV28	TRBJ1-2
ASSNLKTGINEQY	TRBV4-2	TRBJ2-7
ASDTEMNTEAF	TRBV28	TRBJ1-1
ASSFRDREKTF	TRBV7-9	TRBJ1-1
ASSATLNTKELF	TRBV11-2	TRBJ2-2
ASSQILQETQY	TRBV4-2	TRBJ2-5
SARATRTDEQF	TRBV20-1	TRBJ2-1
SAKLAGFEQY	TRBV20-1	TRBJ2-7
ASSRGTSNTEAF	TRBV7-6	TRBJ1-1
ASSASGSSYNEQF	TRBV28	TRBJ2-1